Below, 28 T cell receptor beta chains from the same sample are listed, as sequenced in a study of T cell responses to AZD1222 COVID-19 vaccine. Profiling relied on immunoSEQ multiplex PCR, and the TCRdb table lists in-frame clones only, not all of them. The table records about 100,000 clones, 90% to 95% of them present only once. This sample comprised peripheral blood, obtained 28 days after the second AZD1222 dose. The origin of the receptors is an adult who received the AZD1222 COVID-19 vaccine.

The chain links TRBV7-2 to TRBJ2-7; TRBD2 matches at 10 bases. The J segment lost 5 bases and the V segment lost 1 base, leaving 17 bases of the junction unmatched. This CDR3 spans 19 amino acids. Per germline, CDR1 SGHTA and CDR2 FQGNSA. For the CDR3, the DNA is TGTGCCAGCAGCTTAGAAACTAGCGGGACGTACAGCGACCCTGACGAGCAGTACTTC. Its protein is CASSLETSGTYSDPDEQYF.

The chain is built from TRBV6-1 and TRBJ2-5; D might be TRBD1 (6 bases). Germline-derived CDR1 and CDR2 are MNHNS and SASEGT. V was trimmed by 1 base and J by 3 bases, leaving 9 bases between them. This CDR3 comprises 14 residues. In DNA, the CDR3 is TGTGCCAGCAGTGAAGGGACAGCTAAAGAGACCCAGTACTTC. Protein: CASSEGTAKETQYF.

The chain joins TRBV15 to TRBJ2-2; TRBD2 matches at 7 bases. Looked up from germline, CDR1 is LNHNV and CDR2 is YYDKDF (reference sequence). Trimming removed 7 bases from V and 2 bases from J; junction bases left unmatched: 13. The CDR3 spans 17 residues. CDR3 DNA: TGTGCCACCATATCGGTGGGGGGGAAGCATAACACCGGGGAGCTGTTTTTT. This codes for CATISVGGKHNTGELFF.

This clone was seen once. The rearrangement joins TRBV2 to TRBJ1-1; D not resolved. V lost 3 bases, J lost 0 bases, and 5 bases lay in between. CDR1 is SNHLY and CDR2 is FYNNEI in the germline V gene. This CDR3 has 13 amino acids. This CDR3 is CASSDSLNTEAFF. The CDR3 coding sequence is TGTGCCAGCAGTGACTCCTTGAACACTGAAGCTTTCTTT.

V usage is TRBV27 and J usage is TRBJ2-4; 7 bases line up with TRBD1. V shed 6 bases and J 0 bases; nucleotides not matched to a gene: 8. The CDR3 runs to 16 residues. Germline V gene data show CDR1 as MNHEY and CDR2 as SMNVEV (reference sequence). As DNA, the CDR3 is TGTGCCAGCAGGGTAGACAGGGTGGAAGCCAAAAACATTCAGTACTTC. Translated, it gives CASRVDRVEAKNIQYF.

This rearrangement joins TRBV15 to TRBJ2-2; D is undetermined. This CDR3 has 14 residues. CDR1 is LNHNV, CDR2 YYDKDF, per germline (reference sequence). The V and J ends lost 0 bases and 6 bases respectively, with 8 bases between them. This chain's CDR3 is CATSRDPRSGELFF. The CDR3 bases are TGTGCCACCAGCAGAGATCCTAGGTCCGGGGAGCTGTTTTTT.

Only one count was recorded for this clone. V and J are TRBV7-9 and TRBJ2-1; 9 nucleotides match TRBD2. The CDR3 is 15 amino acids. Germline assignment: CDR1 SEHNR and CDR2 FQNEAQ (reference sequence). The junction had 3 bases not matched to a gene; V was cut back by 1 base and J by 5 bases. The chain's CDR3 is CASSLGGRGHNEQFF. The CDR3 DNA follows: TGTGCCAGCAGCTTAGGCGGGAGGGGCCACAATGAGCAGTTCTTC.

The V and J genes are TRBV6-5 and TRBJ2-7, with TRBD2 as a possible D gene (6 bases). Germline values: CDR1 MNHEY, CDR2 SVGAGI. The ends were cut back, 1 base at V and 0 bases at J, with 7 bases in the middle. CDR3 length: 14 amino acids. CDR3 sequence reads: CASSYFGGSYEQYF. CDR3 DNA sequence: TGTGCCAGCAGTTACTTCGGGGGCTCCTACGAGCAGTACTTC.

The chain is built from TRBV2 and TRBJ1-2; 7 bases are shared with TRBD1. CDR1 SNHLY and CDR2 FYNNEI come from the germline V gene. The ends lost 8 bases at V and 0 bases at J; junction bases unmatched: 9. CDR3 size: 15 residues. CDR3 region: CASWMKGQSNYGYTF. Here the CDR3 DNA reads TGTGCCAGCTGGATGAAGGGACAGTCTAACTATGGCTACACCTTC.

The rearrangement joins TRBV30 to TRBJ2-1, with D unresolved. The ends were cut back, 5 bases at V and 3 bases at J, with 11 bases in the middle. Germline-derived CDR1 and CDR2 are GTSNPN and SVGIG (reference sequence). There are 13 residues in the CDR3. Here the CDR3 reads CAWGNIIYNEQFF. DNA for the CDR3: TGTGCCTGGGGGAATATAATCTACAATGAGCAGTTCTTC.

The genes are TRBV24-1 and TRBJ1-5, with a weak D call TRBD1 (6 bases). The V end lost 5 bases, the J end lost 6 bases, and 16 bases lay between the germline ends. The CDR3 is 15 residues long. Germline values: CDR1 KGHDR, CDR2 SFDVKD. The CDR3 spells CATSGGKGDGQPQHF. The CDR3 region has the DNA TGTGCCACCAGTGGAGGTAAGGGGGACGGTCAGCCCCAGCATTTT.

This clone was counted a few times. The chain links TRBV5-8 to TRBJ1-4; no reliable D call. There are 16 residues in the CDR3. V lost 2 bases to trimming and J lost 5 bases, with 16 bases between them. The germline V gene encodes CDR1 SGHTS and CDR2 YDEGEE. The CDR3 region is CASSFNGRRGNEKLFF. The CDR3 bases are TGTGCCAGCAGCTTTAATGGGCGGCGAGGAAATGAAAAACTGTTTTTT.

This clone has just one count. J is TRBJ1-1 and V is TRBV15; D call uncertain. Germline V gene sequence: CDR1 LNHNV, CDR2 YYDKDF (reference sequence). Trimming took 5 bases from V and 5 from J, leaving 12 bases between them. The CDR3 length is 13 residues. CDR3 DNA sequence: TGTGCCACCAGCCTCTACGGTCGGACTGAAGCTTTCTTT. Its translation is CATSLYGRTEAFF. Full variable domain (remainder filled in from reference TRBV15 and TRBJ1-1): DAMVIQNPRYQVTQFGKPVTLSCSQTLNHNVMYWYQQKSSQAPKLLFHYYDKDFNNEADTPDNFQSRRPNTSFCFLDIRSPGLGDTAMYLCATSLYGRTEAFFGQGTRLTVV.

DNA for the CDR3: TGTGCCAGCAGTATCCACAGGGGAGCGGGAAACACCATATATTTT. Translating gives CASSIHRGAGNTIYF. The chain joins TRBV28 to TRBJ1-3, with 7 nucleotides matching TRBD1. The CDR3 runs 15 residues. Losses at the gene ends were 5 bases for V and 4 bases for J; bases not matched to a gene: 8. Germline CDR1 and CDR2: MDHEN and SYDVKM.

Relative to its sample, this clone is medium-sized (0.01 to 0.1%). The DNA of the CDR3 is TGTGCCAGCAGCCCGCCCAACTCTGGAAACACCATATATTTT. Translation gives CASSPPNSGNTIYF. The rearrangement links TRBV7-6 to TRBJ1-3; no firm D call. The CDR3 is 14 amino acids. With 5 bases removed from V and 0 bases from J, the gap between germline ends came to 8 bases. Germline assignment: CDR1 SGHVS and CDR2 FNYEAQ.

This chain links TRBV7-9 with TRBJ2-6; D is unclear. The CDR3 spans 14 residues. Germline values: CDR1 SEHNR, CDR2 FQNEAQ (reference sequence). Trimming left V 6 bases short and J 6 bases short, with 12 bases between. CDR3 sequence: CASSRPGLANVLTF. CDR3 bases: TGTGCCAGCAGTAGACCTGGATTGGCCAACGTCCTGACTTTC.

This chain joins TRBV3-1 (or the pseudogene TRBV3-2) and TRBJ2-1; 11 bases are a match to TRBD1. With 4 bases clipped from V and 6 bases from J, the junction kept 2 bases outside the gene matches. Germline V gene data show CDR1 as LGHDT and CDR2 as YNNKEL (reference sequence). The CDR3 extends over 14 amino acids. CDR3 nucleotide sequence: TGTGCCAGCAGCCCTGGGACAGGGGGCAATGAGCAGTTCTTC. This translates into CASSPGTGGNEQFF.

This clone was observed a single time. The CDR3 nucleotides read TGTGCCAGCAGCCAAGATAAGGCACCGTACAATGAGCAGTTCTTC. Amino acids: CASSQDKAPYNEQFF. The J gene is TRBJ2-1, the V gene TRBV3-1 (or the pseudogene TRBV3-2); unclear D gene. The V and J ends lost 0 bases and 4 bases respectively, with 10 bases between them. Germline CDR1 reads LGHDT; CDR2 reads YNNKEL (reference sequence). This CDR3 has 15 amino acids.

The V gene is TRBV29-1, the J gene TRBJ2-6, with D possibly being TRBD1 or TRBD2 (5 bases each). Germline CDR1 is SQVTM and CDR2 is ANQGSEA. CDR3 length equals 18 residues. Trimming took 4 bases from V and 0 from J, leaving 19 bases between them. DNA for the CDR3: TGCAGCGTTGTCCAAGGTGGGGGAACCCTCTCTGGGGCCAACGTCCTGACTTTC. Translating gives CSVVQGGGTLSGANVLTF.

The chain uses TRBV6-1 and TRBJ2-1, with 7 bases fitting TRBD2. The CDR3 is 19 amino acids. V shed 0 bases, J shed 8 bases, and the junction held 19 bases outside the gene matches. CDR1 and CDR2 from the germline V gene are MNHNS and SASEGT. The CDR3 spells CASSEAIPGGSGPGDEQFF. The CDR3 DNA sequence: TGTGCCAGCAGTGAAGCGATCCCGGGAGGTAGCGGGCCTGGCGATGAGCAGTTCTTC.

The chain uses TRBV2 and TRBJ2-5, with D maybe TRBD2 (8 bases). The CDR3 contains 15 residues. CDR1 is SNHLY and CDR2 is FYNNEI in the germline V gene. The V end was cut by 10 bases, the J end by 2 bases, with 20 bases between. This CDR3 is CATREGGTEQETQYF. The CDR3 DNA follows: TGTGCCACCCGGGAGGGGGGGACAGAACAAGAGACCCAGTACTTC.

This rearrangement joins TRBV12-3 or TRBV12-4 to TRBJ1-6; the D is unclear. The CDR3 sequence is 13 residues long. The V gene lost 3 bases and the J gene lost 7 bases, with 7 bases spanning the gap. CDR3 loop: CASSFGGNSPLHF. The CDR3 bases are TGTGCCAGCAGTTTTGGTGGGAATTCACCCCTCCACTTT.

The chain combines TRBV5-1 with TRBJ2-1; D may be TRBD1 (5 bases). From germline, CDR1 is SGHRS and CDR2 YFSETQ. The CDR3 runs to 14 residues. Trimming removed 6 bases from V and 1 base from J, with 11 bases in between. Here the CDR3 reads CASKGADSYNEQFF. The CDR3 DNA is TGCGCCAGCAAAGGGGCGGATTCCTACAATGAGCAGTTCTTC.

This clone occurred once. This chain uses TRBV11-2 with TRBJ1-6, with a possible D match to TRBD1 (5 bases). This CDR3 spans 16 amino acids. Trimming shortened V by 5 bases and J by 0 bases, and 11 bases separated the two germline ends. Germline-derived CDR1 and CDR2 are SGHAT and FQNNGV. CDR3 nucleotide sequence: TGTGCCAGCAGCCCAGTCGGGGGCTCCTATAATTCACCCCTCCACTTT. This sequence encodes CASSPVGGSYNSPLHF.

This clone has a single count. This chain connects TRBV28 to TRBJ1-2; 7 bases match TRBD1. The CDR3 runs to 16 residues. The V gene's germline CDR1 is MDHEN and CDR2 SYDVKM. V lost 1 base to trimming and J lost 6 bases; unmatched junction nucleotides: 11. CDR3 DNA sequence: TGTGCCAGCAGTTTATACAGGGACGGGACAGATAATGGCTACACCTTC. This gives the protein CASSLYRDGTDNGYTF.

J is TRBJ2-1 and V is TRBV5-1; 7 nucleotides match TRBD2. J lost 0 bases, V lost 2 bases, and 5 bases had no gene match. CDR3 length equals 16 residues. Germline lookup yields CDR1 SGHRS and CDR2 YFSETQ. CDR3 residues: CASSFSLADSYNEQFF. The CDR3 DNA reads as TGCGCCAGCAGCTTTTCCCTAGCGGACTCCTACAATGAGCAGTTCTTC. The whole variable domain, filled in from reference TRBV5-1 and TRBJ2-1, reads KAGVTQTPRYLIKTRGQQVTLSCSPISGHRSVSWYQQTPGQGLQFLFEYFSETQRNKGNFPGRFSGRQFSNSRSEMNVSTLELGDSALYLCASSFSLADSYNEQFFGPGTRLTVL.

The chain combines TRBV4-3 with TRBJ2-1; TRBD2 aligns across 7 bases. The V gene's germline CDR1 is LGHNA and CDR2 YSLEER. The CDR3 spans 16 residues. V gave up 0 bases and J gave up 2 bases; unmatched junction bases: 4. CDR3 in DNA: TGCGCCAGCAGCCAAGATCACAGCGGGGCCTACAATGAGCAGTTCTTC. It encodes CASSQDHSGAYNEQFF.

The chain is built from TRBV5-1 and TRBJ1-1; 9 bases agree with TRBD1. Unmatched junction bases numbered 7, after V lost 4 bases and J lost 0 bases. The CDR3 consists of 16 residues. Germline lookup yields CDR1 SGHRS and CDR2 YFSETQ. Written as DNA, the CDR3 is TGCGCCAGCAGCCCGACAGGGGGAACCATGAACACTGAAGCTTTCTTT. Amino acid sequence: CASSPTGGTMNTEAFF.